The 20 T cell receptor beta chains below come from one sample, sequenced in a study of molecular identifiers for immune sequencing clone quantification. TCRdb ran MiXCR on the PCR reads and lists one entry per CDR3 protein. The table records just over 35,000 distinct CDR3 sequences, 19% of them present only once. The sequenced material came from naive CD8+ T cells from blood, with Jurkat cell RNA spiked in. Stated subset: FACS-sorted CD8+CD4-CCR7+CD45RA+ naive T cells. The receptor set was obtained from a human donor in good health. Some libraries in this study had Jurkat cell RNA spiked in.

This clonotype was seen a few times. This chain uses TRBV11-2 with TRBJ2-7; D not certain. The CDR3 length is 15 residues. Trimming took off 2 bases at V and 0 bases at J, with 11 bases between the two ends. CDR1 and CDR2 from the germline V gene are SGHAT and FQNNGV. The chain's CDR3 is CASSLSRRSSYEQYF. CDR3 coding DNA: TGTGCCAGCAGCTTATCACGGAGAAGCTCCTACGAGCAGTACTTC.

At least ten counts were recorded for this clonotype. In DNA form, the CDR3 reads TGTGCCAGCAGCGATCAGGGGTCGACTAATGAAAAACTGTTTTTT. This translates into CASSDQGSTNEKLFF. This chain joins TRBV5-4 and TRBJ1-4, with D perhaps matching TRBD1 (6 bases). Germline V gene lookup returns CDR1 SGHNT and CDR2 YYREEE (reference sequence). V was shortened by 4 bases and J by 2 bases, with 12 bases between the two germline ends. This CDR3 is built from 15 residues.

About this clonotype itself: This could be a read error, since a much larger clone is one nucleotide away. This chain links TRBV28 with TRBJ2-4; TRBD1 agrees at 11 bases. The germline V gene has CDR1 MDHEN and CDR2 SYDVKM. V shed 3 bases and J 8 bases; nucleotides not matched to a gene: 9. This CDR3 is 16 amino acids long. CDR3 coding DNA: TGTGCCAGCAGTTTGTGGGACAGGGGGTCGGAAGACATTCAGTACTTC. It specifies CASSLWDRGSEDIQYF. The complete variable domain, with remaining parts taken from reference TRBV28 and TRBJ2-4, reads DVKVTQSSRYLVKRTGEKVFLECVQDMDHENMFWYRQDPGLGLRLIYFSYDVKMKEKGDIPEGYSVSREKKERFSLILESASTNQTSMYLCASSLWDRGSEDIQYFGAGTRLSVL.

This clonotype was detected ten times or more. The CDR3 nucleotides are TGCAGCTTACGGGGTTCGACAGATACGCAGTATTTT. It yields the protein CSLRGSTDTQYF. The rearrangement links TRBV29-1 to TRBJ2-3; tentative D call: TRBD2 (5 bases). Trimming shortened V by 8 bases and J by 3 bases, and 12 bases separated the two germline ends. This CDR3 has 12 residues. Germline V gene data show CDR1 as SQVTM and CDR2 as ANQGSEA.

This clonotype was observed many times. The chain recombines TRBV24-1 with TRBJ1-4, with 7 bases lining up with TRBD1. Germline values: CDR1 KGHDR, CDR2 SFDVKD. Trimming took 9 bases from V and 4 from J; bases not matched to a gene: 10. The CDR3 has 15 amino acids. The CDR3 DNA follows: TGTGCCACCTCGGACAGGTGGGAGGGTAATGAAAAACTGTTTTTT. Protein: CATSDRWEGNEKLFF.

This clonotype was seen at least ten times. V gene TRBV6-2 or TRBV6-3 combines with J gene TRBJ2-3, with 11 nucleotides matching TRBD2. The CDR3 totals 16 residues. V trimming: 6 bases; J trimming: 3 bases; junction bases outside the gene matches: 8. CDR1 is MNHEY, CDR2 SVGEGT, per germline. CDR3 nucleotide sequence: TGTGCCAGCAGAAAACGACTAGCGGGATTAACAGATACGCAGTATTTT. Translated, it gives CASRKRLAGLTDTQYF.

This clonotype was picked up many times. The CDR3 nucleotides are TGTGCCAGCAGCTTTGAGGGTTTTGGCACTGAAGCTTTCTTT. Translation gives CASSFEGFGTEAFF. The V and J genes are TRBV7-9 and TRBJ1-1; unclear D gene. This CDR3 has 14 residues. V was trimmed by 3 bases and J by 4 bases, leaving 12 bases between them. Germline V lookup: CDR1 SEHNR, CDR2 FQNEAQ (reference sequence).

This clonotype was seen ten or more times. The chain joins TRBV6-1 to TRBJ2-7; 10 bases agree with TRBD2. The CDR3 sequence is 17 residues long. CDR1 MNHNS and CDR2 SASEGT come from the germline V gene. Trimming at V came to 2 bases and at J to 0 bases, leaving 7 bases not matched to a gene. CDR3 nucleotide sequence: TGTGCCAGCAGTGAAATACTCACTAGCGGGAACTCCTACGAGCAGTACTTC. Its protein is CASSEILTSGNSYEQYF.

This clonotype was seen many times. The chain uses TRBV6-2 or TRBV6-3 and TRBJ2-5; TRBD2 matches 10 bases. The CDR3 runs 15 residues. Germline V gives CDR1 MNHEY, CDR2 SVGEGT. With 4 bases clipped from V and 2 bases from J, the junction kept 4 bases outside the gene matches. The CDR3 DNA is TGTGCCAGCAGTTCCCCACTAGCGGGACAAGAGACCCAGTACTTC. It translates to CASSSPLAGQETQYF.

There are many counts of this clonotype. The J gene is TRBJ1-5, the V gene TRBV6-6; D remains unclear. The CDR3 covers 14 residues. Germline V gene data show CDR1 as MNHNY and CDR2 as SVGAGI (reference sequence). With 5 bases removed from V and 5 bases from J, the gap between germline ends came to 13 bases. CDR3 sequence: CASSGGYPDQPQHF. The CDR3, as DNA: TGTGCCAGCAGTGGAGGCTACCCCGATCAGCCCCAGCATTTT.

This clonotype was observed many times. This chain's CDR3 is CASSLSRGLYEQYF. CDR3 bases: TGTGCCAGCAGCTTATCCAGGGGGCTGTACGAGCAGTACTTC. The rearrangement uses TRBV7-6 and TRBJ2-7; 8 bases agree with TRBD1. Germline trimming cut 2 bases from V and 4 bases from J; bases unmatched to any gene: 4. The CDR3 runs to 14 residues. Germline V gene lookup returns CDR1 SGHVS and CDR2 FNYEAQ.

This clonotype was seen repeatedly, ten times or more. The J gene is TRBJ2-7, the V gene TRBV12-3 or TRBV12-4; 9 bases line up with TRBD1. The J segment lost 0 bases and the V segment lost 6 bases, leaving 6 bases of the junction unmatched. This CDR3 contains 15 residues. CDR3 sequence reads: CASRAGTGSSYEQYF. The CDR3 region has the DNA TGTGCCAGCAGGGCCGGGACAGGGAGCTCCTACGAGCAGTACTTC.

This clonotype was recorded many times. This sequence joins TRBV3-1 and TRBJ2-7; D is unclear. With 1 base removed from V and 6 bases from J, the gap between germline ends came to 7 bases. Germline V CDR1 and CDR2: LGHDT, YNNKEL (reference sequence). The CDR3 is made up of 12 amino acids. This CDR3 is CASSQGPSEQYF. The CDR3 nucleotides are TGTGCCAGCAGCCAAGGGCCGTCCGAGCAGTACTTC.

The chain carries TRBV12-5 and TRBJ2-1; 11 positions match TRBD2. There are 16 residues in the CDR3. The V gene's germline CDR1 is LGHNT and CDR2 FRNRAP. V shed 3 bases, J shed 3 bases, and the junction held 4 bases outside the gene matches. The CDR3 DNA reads TGTGCTAGTGGTTTCGAACTAGCGGGAGTCTACAATGAGCAGTTCTTC. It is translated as CASGFELAGVYNEQFF.

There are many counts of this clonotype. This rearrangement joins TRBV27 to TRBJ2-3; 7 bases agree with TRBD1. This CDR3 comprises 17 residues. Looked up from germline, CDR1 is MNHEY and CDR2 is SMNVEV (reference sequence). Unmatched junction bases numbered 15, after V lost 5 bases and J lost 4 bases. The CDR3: CASSILSSQGVADTQYF. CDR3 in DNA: TGTGCCAGCAGTATCCTATCCTCGCAGGGGGTGGCAGATACGCAGTATTTT.

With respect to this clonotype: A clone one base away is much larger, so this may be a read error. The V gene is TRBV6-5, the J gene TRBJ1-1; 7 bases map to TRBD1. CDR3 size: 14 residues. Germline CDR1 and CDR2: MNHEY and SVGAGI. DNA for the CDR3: TGTGCCGGCAGTATTACGACAGGGTGGACTGAAGCTTTCTTT. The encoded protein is CAGSITTGWTEAFF.

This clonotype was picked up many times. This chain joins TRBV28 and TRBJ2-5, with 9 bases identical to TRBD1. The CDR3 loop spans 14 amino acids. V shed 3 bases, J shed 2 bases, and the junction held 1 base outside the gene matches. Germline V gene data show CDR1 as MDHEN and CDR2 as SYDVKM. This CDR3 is CASSLGQGQETQYF. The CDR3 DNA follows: TGTGCCAGCAGTTTGGGACAGGGTCAAGAGACCCAGTACTTC.

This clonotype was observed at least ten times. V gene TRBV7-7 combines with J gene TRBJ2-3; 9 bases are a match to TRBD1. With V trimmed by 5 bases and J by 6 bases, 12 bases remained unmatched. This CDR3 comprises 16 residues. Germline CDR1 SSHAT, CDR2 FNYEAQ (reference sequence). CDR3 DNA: TGTGCCAGCAGCCCCGCCGGGACAGGGAGAAGGGATACGCAGTATTTT. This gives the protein CASSPAGTGRRDTQYF.

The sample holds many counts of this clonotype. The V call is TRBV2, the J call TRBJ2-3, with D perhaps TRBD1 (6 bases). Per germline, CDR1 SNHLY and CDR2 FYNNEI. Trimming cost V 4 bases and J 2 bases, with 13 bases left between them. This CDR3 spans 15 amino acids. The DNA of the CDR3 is TGTGCCAGCAGTGGATCCCGGGACATCACAGATACGCAGTATTTT. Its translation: CASSGSRDITDTQYF.

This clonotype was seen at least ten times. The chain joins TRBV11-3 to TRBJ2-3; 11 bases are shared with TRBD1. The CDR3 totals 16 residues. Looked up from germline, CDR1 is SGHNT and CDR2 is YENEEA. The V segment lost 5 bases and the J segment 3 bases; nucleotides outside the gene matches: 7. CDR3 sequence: CASSGRTGGVTDTQYF. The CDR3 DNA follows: TGTGCCAGCAGCGGACGGACAGGGGGCGTGACAGATACGCAGTATTTT.